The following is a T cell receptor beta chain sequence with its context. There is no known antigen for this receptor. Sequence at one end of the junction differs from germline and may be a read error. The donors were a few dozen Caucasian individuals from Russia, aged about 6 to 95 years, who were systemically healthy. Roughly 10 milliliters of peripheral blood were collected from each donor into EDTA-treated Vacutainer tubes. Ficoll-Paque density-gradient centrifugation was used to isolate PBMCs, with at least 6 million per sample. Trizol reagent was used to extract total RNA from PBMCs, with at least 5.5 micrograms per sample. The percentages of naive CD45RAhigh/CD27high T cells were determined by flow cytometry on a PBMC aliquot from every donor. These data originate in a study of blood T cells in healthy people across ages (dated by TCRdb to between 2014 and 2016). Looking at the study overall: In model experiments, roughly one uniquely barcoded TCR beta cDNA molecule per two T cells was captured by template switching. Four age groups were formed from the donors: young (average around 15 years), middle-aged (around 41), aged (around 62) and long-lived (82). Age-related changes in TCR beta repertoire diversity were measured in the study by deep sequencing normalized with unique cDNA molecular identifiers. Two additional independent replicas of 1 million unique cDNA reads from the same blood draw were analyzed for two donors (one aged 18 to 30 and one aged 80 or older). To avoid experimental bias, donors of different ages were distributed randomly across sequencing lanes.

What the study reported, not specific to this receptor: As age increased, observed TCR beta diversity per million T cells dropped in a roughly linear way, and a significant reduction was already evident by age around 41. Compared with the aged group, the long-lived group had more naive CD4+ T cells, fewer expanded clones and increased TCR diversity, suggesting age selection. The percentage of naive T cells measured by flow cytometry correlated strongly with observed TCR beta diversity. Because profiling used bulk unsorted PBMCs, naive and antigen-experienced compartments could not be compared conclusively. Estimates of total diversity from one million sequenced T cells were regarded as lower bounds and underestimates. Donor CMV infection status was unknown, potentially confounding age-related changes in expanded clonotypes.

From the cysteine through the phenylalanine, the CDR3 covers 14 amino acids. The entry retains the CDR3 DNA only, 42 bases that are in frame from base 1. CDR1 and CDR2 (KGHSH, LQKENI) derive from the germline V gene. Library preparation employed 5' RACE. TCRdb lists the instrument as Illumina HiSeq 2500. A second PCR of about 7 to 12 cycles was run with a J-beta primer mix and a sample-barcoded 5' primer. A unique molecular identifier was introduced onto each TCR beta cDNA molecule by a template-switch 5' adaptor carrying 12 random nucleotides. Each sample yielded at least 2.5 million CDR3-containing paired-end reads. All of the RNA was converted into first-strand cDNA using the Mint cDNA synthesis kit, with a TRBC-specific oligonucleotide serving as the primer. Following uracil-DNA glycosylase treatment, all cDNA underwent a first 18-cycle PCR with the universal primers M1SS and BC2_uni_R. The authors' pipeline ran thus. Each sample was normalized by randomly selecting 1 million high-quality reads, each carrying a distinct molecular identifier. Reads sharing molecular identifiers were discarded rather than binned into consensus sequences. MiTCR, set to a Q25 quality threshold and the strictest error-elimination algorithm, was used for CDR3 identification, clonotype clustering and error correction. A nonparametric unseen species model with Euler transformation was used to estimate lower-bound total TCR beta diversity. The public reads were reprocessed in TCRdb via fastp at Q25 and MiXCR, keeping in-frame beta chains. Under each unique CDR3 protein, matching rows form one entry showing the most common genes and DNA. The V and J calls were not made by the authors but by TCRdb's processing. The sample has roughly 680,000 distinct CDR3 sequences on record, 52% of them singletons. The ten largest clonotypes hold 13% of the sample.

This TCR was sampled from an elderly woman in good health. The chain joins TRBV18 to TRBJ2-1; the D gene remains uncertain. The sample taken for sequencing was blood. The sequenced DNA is TGTGTCAGCTCACCACCGAAAACATACAATGAGCAGTTCTTC. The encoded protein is CVSSPPKTYNEQFF.